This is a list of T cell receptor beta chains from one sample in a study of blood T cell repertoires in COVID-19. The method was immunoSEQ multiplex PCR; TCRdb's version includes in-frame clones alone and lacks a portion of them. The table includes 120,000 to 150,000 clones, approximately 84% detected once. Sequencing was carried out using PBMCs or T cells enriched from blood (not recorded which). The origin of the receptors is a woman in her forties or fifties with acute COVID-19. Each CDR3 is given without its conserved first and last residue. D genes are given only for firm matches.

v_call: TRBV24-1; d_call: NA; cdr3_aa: ATSEAGDSYGNQPQH
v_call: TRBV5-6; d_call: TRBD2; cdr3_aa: ASSSRGTSGYEQY
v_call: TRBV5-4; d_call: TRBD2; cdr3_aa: ASSPGTSATDTQY
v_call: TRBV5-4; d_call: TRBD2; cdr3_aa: ASSEGLAGYSYEQY
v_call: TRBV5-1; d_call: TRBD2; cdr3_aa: ASSSTSGLGETQY
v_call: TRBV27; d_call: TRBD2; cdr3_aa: ASSRLAGSYNEQF
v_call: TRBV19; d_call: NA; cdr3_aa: ASSRVGNEQF
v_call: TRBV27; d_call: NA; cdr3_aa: ASSLSTGAYNEQF
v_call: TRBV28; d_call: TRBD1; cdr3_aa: ASSGGTGLFRELF
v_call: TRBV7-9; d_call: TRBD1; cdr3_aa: ASSLGFQGENEKLF
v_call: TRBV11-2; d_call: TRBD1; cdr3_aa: ASSLDRVGSPLH
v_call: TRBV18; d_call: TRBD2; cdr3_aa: ASSPDSSGRIPEQY
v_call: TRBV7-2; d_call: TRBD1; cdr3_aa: ASSTPGQLSMYGYT
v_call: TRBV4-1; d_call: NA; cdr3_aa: ASSAGARNEQF
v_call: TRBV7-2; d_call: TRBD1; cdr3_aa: ASSSWQGDGYT
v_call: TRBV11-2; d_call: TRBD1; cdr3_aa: ASSSTDRGRDTEAF
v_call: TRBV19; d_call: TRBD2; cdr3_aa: ASRREGLAAYNEQF
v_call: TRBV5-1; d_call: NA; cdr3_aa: ASSFRGNSGNTIY
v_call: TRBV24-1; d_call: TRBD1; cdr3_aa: ATSDAGTGANTGELF
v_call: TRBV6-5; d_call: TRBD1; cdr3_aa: ASSSPTGGIDGYT
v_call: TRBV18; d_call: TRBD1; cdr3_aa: ASSPEGGLNSNQPQH
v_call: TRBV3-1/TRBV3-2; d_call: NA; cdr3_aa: ASSQSDRNTEAF
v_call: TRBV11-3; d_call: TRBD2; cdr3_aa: ASSLDQDSGSYEQY
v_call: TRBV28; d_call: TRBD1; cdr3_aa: ASSSMGQGVTGNTIY
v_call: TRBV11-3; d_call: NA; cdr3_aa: ASSLDLGANEQF
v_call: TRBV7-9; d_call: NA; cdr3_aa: ASNRFGTEETQY
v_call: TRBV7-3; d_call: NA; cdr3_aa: ASSLQQLPYNEQF
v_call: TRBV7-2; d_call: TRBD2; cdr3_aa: ASSLHRGEETQY
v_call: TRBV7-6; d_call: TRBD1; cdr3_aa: ASSPGTGGGTDTQY
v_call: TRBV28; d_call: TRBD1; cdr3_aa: ASSQQGAVYEQY
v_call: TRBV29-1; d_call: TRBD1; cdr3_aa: SVPLGTGGGYT
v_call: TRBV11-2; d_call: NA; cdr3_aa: ASSLVANYGYT
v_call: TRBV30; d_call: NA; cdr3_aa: AWSSQGLRSYNEQF
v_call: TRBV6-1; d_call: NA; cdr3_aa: ASSERQGLGPEAF
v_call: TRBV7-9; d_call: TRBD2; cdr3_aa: ASSGGRTMRNEQF
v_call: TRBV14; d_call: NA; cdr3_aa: ASSPTQHRTSTDTQY
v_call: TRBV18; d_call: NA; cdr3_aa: ASSPPSGGMRNQPQH
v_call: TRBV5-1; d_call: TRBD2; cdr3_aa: ASMAGGSYEQY
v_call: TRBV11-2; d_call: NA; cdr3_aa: ASSLGTGTPYEQY
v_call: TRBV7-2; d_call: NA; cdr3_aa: ASSFRAGQGYT
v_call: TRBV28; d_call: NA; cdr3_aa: ASSPSRTGELF
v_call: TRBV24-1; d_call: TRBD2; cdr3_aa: ATSEAGGPYNEQF
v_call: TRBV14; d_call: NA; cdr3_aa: ASSQVRVYEQY
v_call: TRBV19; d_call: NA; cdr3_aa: ASSVTGSSNQPQH